These 10 T cell receptor beta chains were all obtained from the same sample, sequenced in a study of human T cells and chemical hapten exposure. Time point of the sample: patch test 2, 6 weeks after DPC sensitization. Indicated treatment: therapeutic diphenylcyclopropenone sensitization with weekly scalp DPC. Total RNA was extracted from unfractionated whole blood. TCRdb ran MiXCR on the RACE reads and lists one entry per CDR3 protein. This sample has tens of thousands of distinct CDR3 sequences; about 9.6% occur once, and the top ten carry about 14%. The sequenced sample was whole blood, obtained in connection with sensitization to the hapten diphenylcyclopropenone (DPC). The receptors were gathered from a woman in her twenties or thirties with alopecia areata. Some clones in this sample may be carry-over from other donors' samples.

This clonotype occurred many times. The chain links TRBV5-1 to TRBJ2-1; D is uncertain. The CDR3 runs to 12 residues. The ends were cut back, 3 bases at V and 8 bases at J, with 9 bases in the middle. The V gene's germline CDR1 is SGHRS and CDR2 YFSETQ. CDR3 DNA sequence: TGCGCCAGCAGCTATCCTCCAGATGAGCAGTTCTTC. Protein sequence: CASSYPPDEQFF.

This clonotype appeared many times. V and J are TRBV5-5 and TRBJ2-1; D may match TRBD1 or TRBD2 (5 bases each). The CDR3 contains 13 residues. Between the trimmed V and J ends, which lost 0 bases and 9 bases, there was a span of 10 bases. The V gene's germline CDR1 is SGHKS and CDR2 YYEKEE (reference sequence). For the CDR3, the DNA is TGTGCCAGCAGCTTGGGGTTGGGACCTGAGCAGTTCTTC. Residues: CASSLGLGPEQFF.

Many counts were recorded for this clonotype. V is TRBV29-1 and J is TRBJ1-1; 7 bases fit TRBD1. The CDR3 has 14 amino acids. Per the germline V gene, CDR1 is SQVTM and CDR2 is ANQGSEA. Trimming took 6 bases from V and 0 from J; bases not matched to a gene: 7. As DNA, the CDR3 is TGCAGCGTCCGGGGGACAGCCTTGAACACTGAAGCTTTCTTT. Residues: CSVRGTALNTEAFF.

Many counts were recorded for this clonotype. The V call is TRBV20-1, the J call TRBJ2-7, with 8 bases identical to TRBD1. The V gene's germline CDR1 is DFQATT and CDR2 SNEGSKA (reference sequence). This CDR3 has 14 residues. V dropped 2 bases and J dropped 2; count of bases not matched to a gene: 5. The DNA for the CDR3 is TGCAGTGCTAGACACGGACAGGGAGCCTACGAGCAGTACTTC. It codes for CSARHGQGAYEQYF.

This clonotype has ten or more counts. The chain is built from TRBV7-9 and TRBJ1-6; no firm D call. CDR1 and CDR2 from the germline V gene are SEHNR and FQNEAQ (reference sequence). Trimming removed 5 bases from V and 7 bases from J, with 15 bases in between. The CDR3 sequence is 15 residues long. DNA for the CDR3: TGTGCCAGCAGCGCCGACGGGCCCCGGAATTCACCCCTCCACTTT. Its translation: CASSADGPRNSPLHF.

At least ten counts were recorded for this clonotype. V gene TRBV7-2 combines with J gene TRBJ2-7, with 8 nucleotides matching TRBD1. The CDR3 runs to 15 residues. CDR1 and CDR2 (germline): SGHTA, FQGNSA. With V trimmed by 6 bases and J by 0 bases, 7 bases remained unmatched. CDR3 region: CASRDQGATSYEQYF. The CDR3 DNA follows: TGTGCCAGCAGGGACCAGGGGGCTACCTCCTACGAGCAGTACTTC.

This clonotype was seen at least ten times. This chain joins TRBV11-2 and TRBJ1-6, with 8 bases lining up with TRBD1. Per the germline V gene, CDR1 is SGHAT and CDR2 is FQNNGV. This CDR3 is 15 amino acids long. The trim removed 4 bases at V and 1 base at J, leaving 0 bases unmatched. CDR3 amino acids: CASSWDRSYNSPLHF. The CDR3 DNA sequence: TGTGCCAGCAGCTGGGACAGGTCCTATAATTCACCCCTCCACTTT.

There are a few counts of this clonotype. The V and J genes are TRBV5-6 and TRBJ1-1; D call uncertain. V shed 4 bases and J shed 4 bases, with 8 bases lying between them. CDR1 SGHDT and CDR2 YYEEEE come from the germline V gene. The CDR3 extends over 12 amino acids. This chain's CDR3 is CASSRLSTEAFF. The CDR3 bases are TGTGCCAGCAGCCGATTATCCACTGAAGCTTTCTTT.

This clonotype was picked up many times. The gene calls are TRBV5-1 and TRBJ2-2; weak D call: TRBD2 (5 bases). Germline V lookup: CDR1 SGHRS, CDR2 YFSETQ. There are 18 residues in the CDR3. Trimming left V 0 bases short and J 1 base short, with 16 bases between. CDR3 bases: TGCGCCAGCAGCTTGGCCTTAGCGACTCAGTTGAACACCGGGGAGCTGTTTTTT. The encoded protein is CASSLALATQLNTGELFF.

Regarding this clonotype: One end of the junction is discordant with germline, which a read error may explain. The J gene is TRBJ2-5, the V gene TRBV7-9; D unclear. The CDR3 consists of 13 residues. Germline lookup yields CDR1 SEHNR and CDR2 FQNEAQ (reference sequence). The CDR3 bases are TGTGCCAGCAGCTTAGAGGCGGTCCTCTCGACCCACTTC. This gives the protein CASSLEAVLSTHF.